The next 17 T cell receptor beta chains were all read from a single sample in a study of radiation and T cells in renal cell carcinoma. The time point is: blood 2 weeks post-SBRT. Treatment noted: 15 Gy SBRT to primary tumor, nephrectomy 4 weeks later. Using immunoSEQ multiplex PCR, the repertoire was profiled, and TCRdb retains in-frame clones only, with some absent. The sample holds fewer than 150,000 clones, approximately 90% seen once. Sequencing used blood, obtained from a patient whose treatment included radiotherapy and nephrectomy. All receptors derive from a woman in her 70s with renal cell carcinoma.

The V and J genes are TRBV15 and TRBJ2-5, with 8 bases identical to TRBD2. The CDR3 spans 14 residues. CDR1 and CDR2 from the germline V gene are LNHNV and YYDKDF (reference sequence). V was clipped by 2 bases and J by 3 bases; unmatched bases: 2. The CDR3 DNA follows: TGTGCCACCAGCAGACACGGGGGGGAAGAGACCCAGTACTTC. This translates into CATSRHGGEETQYF.

This chain's CDR3 is CASSPIRRGRETQYF. The CDR3 DNA follows: TGTGCCAGCTCACCGATTCGAAGGGGACGAGAGACCCAGTACTTC. The chain joins TRBV18 to TRBJ2-5, with D perhaps TRBD1 or TRBD2 (5 bases each). CDR1 KGHSH and CDR2 LQKENI come from the germline V gene. Trimming shortened V by 3 bases and J by 4 bases, and 15 bases separated the two germline ends. The CDR3 spans 15 residues.

J is TRBJ1-2 and V is TRBV10-3; no definite D call. Germline CDR1 reads ENHRY; CDR2 reads SYGVKD. The CDR3 loop spans 11 amino acids. Trimming took 11 bases from V and 3 from J, leaving 10 bases between them. The CDR3 spells CAAAADYGYTF. DNA of the CDR3: TGTGCCGCTGCGGCGGACTATGGCTACACCTTC.

This chain joins TRBV30 and TRBJ2-7; no firm D call. The CDR3 has 15 amino acids. V was shortened by 3 bases and J by 0 bases, with 15 bases between the two germline ends. The germline V gene has CDR1 GTSNPN and CDR2 SVGIG (reference sequence). CDR3 amino acids: CAWRLPGSRSYEQYF. The CDR3 DNA reads TGTGCCTGGAGGCTCCCAGGCAGCCGCTCCTACGAGCAGTACTTC.

This clone was picked up a small number of times. The chain combines TRBV4-1 with TRBJ1-1, with D uncertain. CDR3 length equals 11 residues. V lost 1 base to trimming and J lost 11 bases, with 8 bases between them. Germline V gene sequence: CDR1 MGHRA, CDR2 YSYEKL. The CDR3 loop reads CASSQGWKAFF. Written as DNA, the CDR3 is TGCGCCAGCAGCCAAGGGTGGAAGGCTTTCTTT.

This chain joins TRBV7-2 and TRBJ2-2, with 8 nucleotides matching TRBD2. This CDR3 is 17 amino acids long. Germline CDR1 SGHTA, CDR2 FQGNSA. The J segment lost 2 bases and the V segment lost 1 base, leaving 6 bases of the junction unmatched. CDR3 amino acids: CASSLGAGGTNTGELFF. The CDR3 DNA reads as TGTGCCAGCAGCTTAGGGGCGGGGGGCACAAACACCGGGGAGCTGTTTTTT.

The chain is built from TRBV19 and TRBJ1-6; no reliable D call. The V end was cut by 1 base, the J end by 6 bases, with 10 bases between. The CDR3 totals 15 residues. The V gene's germline CDR1 is LNHDA and CDR2 SQIVND (reference sequence). CDR3 protein: CASSIVAQTNSPLHF. The DNA of the CDR3 is TGTGCCAGTAGTATAGTCGCACAGACTAATTCACCCCTCCACTTT.

The chain is built from TRBV30 and TRBJ1-2, with D possibly matching TRBD1 (6 bases). This CDR3 has 14 residues. The ends were cut back, 2 bases at V and 6 bases at J, with 16 bases in the middle. Germline assignment: CDR1 GTSNPN and CDR2 SVGIG (reference sequence). The chain's CDR3 is CAWSTTRTVHGYTF. The CDR3 DNA reads TGTGCCTGGAGTACTACCAGGACAGTACATGGCTACACCTTC.

The V and J genes are TRBV4-1 and TRBJ1-5, with 9 positions matching TRBD1. Germline-derived CDR1 and CDR2 are MGHRA and YSYEKL. Trimming at V came to 0 bases and at J to 4 bases, leaving 13 bases not matched to a gene. This CDR3 contains 19 residues. CDR3 DNA sequence: TGCGCCAGCAGCCAAGATCAGTTCTCGGACAGGGGCCGAAATCAGCCCCAGCATTTT. Encoded protein: CASSQDQFSDRGRNQPQHF.

The chain combines TRBV7-2 with TRBJ2-5; either TRBD1 or TRBD2 may supply D (5 bases each). V lost 3 bases and J lost 4, with 18 bases in between. The CDR3 covers 16 residues. Germline lookup yields CDR1 SGHTA and CDR2 FQGNSA. As DNA, the CDR3 is TGTGCCAGCAGCTTTATGCCGCGTGGGGGAACAGAGACCCAGTACTTC. It codes for CASSFMPRGGTETQYF.

The chain combines TRBV29-1 with TRBJ1-2; D is ambiguous. V lost 3 bases, J lost 7 bases, and 9 bases lay in between. The CDR3 has 11 amino acids. Germline CDR1 and CDR2: SQVTM and ANQGSEA. CDR3 loop: CSVERARGYTF. The DNA for the CDR3 is TGCAGCGTTGAGAGGGCCCGTGGCTACACCTTC.

The chain uses TRBV19 and TRBJ1-4; unclear D gene. The CDR3 has 14 residues. V lost 2 bases and J lost 4, with 8 bases in between. Germline CDR1 reads LNHDA; CDR2 reads SQIVND (reference sequence). CDR3 in amino acids: CASSIKWSNEKLFF. The CDR3 DNA follows: TGTGCCAGTAGTATAAAATGGAGTAATGAAAAACTGTTTTTT.

V usage is TRBV5-1 and J usage is TRBJ2-3; 8 bases line up with TRBD1. The CDR3 sequence is 19 residues long. J lost 3 bases, V lost 1 base, and 16 bases had no gene match. Germline CDR1 is SGHRS and CDR2 is YFSETQ. For the CDR3, the DNA is TGCGCCAGCAGCTTGACCGCGCCCGGACAGGGAGTAGGAACAGATACGCAGTATTTT. It yields the protein CASSLTAPGQGVGTDTQYF.

The chain employs TRBV5-6 and TRBJ2-1; the D gene is possibly TRBD2 (5 bases). Trimming cost V 4 bases and J 9 bases, with 8 bases left between them. Looked up from germline, CDR1 is SGHDT and CDR2 is YYEEEE. The CDR3 has 11 amino acids. The CDR3 loop is CASSNEGEQFF. The CDR3 DNA follows: TGTGCCAGCAGCAACGAGGGTGAGCAGTTCTTC.

The chain couples TRBV5-4 to TRBJ2-7, with D hard to call. The CDR3 spans 12 residues. V lost 3 bases and J 6 bases, leaving 10 bases between the germline ends. Germline CDR1 is SGHNT and CDR2 is YYREEE (reference sequence). DNA for the CDR3: TGTGCCAGCAGCTCCCCATTAACCGAGCAGTACTTC. Translation gives CASSSPLTEQYF.

The chain has TRBV30 and TRBJ2-3; TRBD2 might be the D (5 bases). This CDR3 contains 14 residues. V dropped 2 bases and J dropped 0 bases, with 9 bases sitting between them. Germline lookup yields CDR1 GTSNPN and CDR2 SVGIG (reference sequence). The CDR3 DNA is TGTGCCTGGAGTATCGGACTTAGCACAGATACGCAGTATTTT. Amino acid sequence: CAWSIGLSTDTQYF.

The gene calls are TRBV7-9 and TRBJ1-1, with 8 bases matching TRBD1. Germline CDR1 SEHNR, CDR2 FQNEAQ (reference sequence). With V trimmed by 6 bases and J by 0 bases, 3 bases remained unmatched. CDR3 length: 14 amino acids. The DNA of the CDR3 is TGTGCCAGCAGGTCACAGGGGGTGAACACTGAAGCTTTCTTT. Translating gives CASRSQGVNTEAFF. The variable domain in full, with the rest retrieved from reference TRBV7-9 and TRBJ1-1, is DTGVSQNPRHKITKRGQNVTFRCDPISEHNRLYWYRQTLGQGPEFLTYFQNEAQLEKSRLLSDRFSAERPKGSFSTLEIQRTEQGDSAMYLCASRSQGVNTEAFFGQGTRLTVV.